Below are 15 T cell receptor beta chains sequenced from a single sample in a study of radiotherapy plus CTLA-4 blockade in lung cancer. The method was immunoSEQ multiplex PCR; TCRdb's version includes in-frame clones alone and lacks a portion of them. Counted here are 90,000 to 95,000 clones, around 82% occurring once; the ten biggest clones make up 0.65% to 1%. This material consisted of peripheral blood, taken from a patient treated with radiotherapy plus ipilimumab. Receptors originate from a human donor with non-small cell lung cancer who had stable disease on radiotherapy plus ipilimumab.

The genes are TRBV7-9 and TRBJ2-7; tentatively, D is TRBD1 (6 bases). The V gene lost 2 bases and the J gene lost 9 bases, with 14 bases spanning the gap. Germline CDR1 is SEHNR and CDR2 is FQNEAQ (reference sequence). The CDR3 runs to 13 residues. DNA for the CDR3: TGTGCCAGCAGCTTATTTTCTAAGGACAGGCAGTACTTC. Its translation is CASSLFSKDRQYF.

The CDR3 nucleotides are TGTGCCAGCAGCTGGACTAGCGTAGGCACAGATACGCAGTATTTT. Protein product: CASSWTSVGTDTQYF. V and J are TRBV7-2 and TRBJ2-3; 9 bases map to TRBD2. The V and J ends lost 4 bases and 1 base, in that order; junction bases with no gene match: 3. The CDR3 extends over 15 amino acids. CDR1 and CDR2 from the germline V gene are SGHTA and FQGNSA.

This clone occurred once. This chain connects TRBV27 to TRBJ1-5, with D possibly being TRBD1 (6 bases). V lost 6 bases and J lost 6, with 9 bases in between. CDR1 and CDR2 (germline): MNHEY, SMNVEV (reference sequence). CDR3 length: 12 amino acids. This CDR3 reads CASRRGGQPQHF. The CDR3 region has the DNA TGTGCCAGCAGGAGGGGGGGTCAGCCCCAGCATTTT.

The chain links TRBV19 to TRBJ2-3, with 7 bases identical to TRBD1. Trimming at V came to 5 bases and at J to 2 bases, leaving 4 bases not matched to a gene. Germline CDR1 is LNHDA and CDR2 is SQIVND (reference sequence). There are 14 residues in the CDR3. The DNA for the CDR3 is TGTGCCAGTAGTTTCGGACAGGCCACAGATACGCAGTATTTT. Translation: CASSFGQATDTQYF. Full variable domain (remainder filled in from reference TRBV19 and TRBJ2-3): DGGITQSPKYLFRKEGQNVTLSCEQNLNHDAMYWYRQDPGQGLRLIYYSQIVNDFQKGDIAEGYSVSREKKESFPLTVTSAQKNPTAFYLCASSFGQATDTQYFGPGTRLTVL.

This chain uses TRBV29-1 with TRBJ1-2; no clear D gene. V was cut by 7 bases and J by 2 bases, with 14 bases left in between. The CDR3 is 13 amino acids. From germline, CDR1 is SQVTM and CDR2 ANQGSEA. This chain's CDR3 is CSAAGGRNYGYTF. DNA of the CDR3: TGCAGCGCTGCGGGAGGCAGGAACTATGGCTACACCTTC.

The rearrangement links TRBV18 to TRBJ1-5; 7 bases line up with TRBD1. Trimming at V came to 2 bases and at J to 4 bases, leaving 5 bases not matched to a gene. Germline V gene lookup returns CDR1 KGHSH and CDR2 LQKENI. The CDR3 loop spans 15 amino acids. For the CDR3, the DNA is TGTGCCAGCTCACCAGAACAGACAGGGAATCAGCCCCAGCATTTT. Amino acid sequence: CASSPEQTGNQPQHF.

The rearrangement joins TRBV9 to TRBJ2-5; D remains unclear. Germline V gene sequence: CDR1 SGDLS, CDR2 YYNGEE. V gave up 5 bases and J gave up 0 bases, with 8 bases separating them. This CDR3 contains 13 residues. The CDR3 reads CASSDHYQETQYF. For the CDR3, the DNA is TGTGCCAGCAGTGATCATTACCAAGAGACCCAGTACTTC.

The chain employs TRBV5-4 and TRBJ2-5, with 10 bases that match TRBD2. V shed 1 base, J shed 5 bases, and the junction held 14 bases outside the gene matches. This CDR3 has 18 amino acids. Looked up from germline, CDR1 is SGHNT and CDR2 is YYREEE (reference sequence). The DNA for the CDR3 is TGTGCCAGCAGCTTGAGGGTACTAGCGGGGTACGGGCGGGAGACCCAGTACTTC. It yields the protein CASSLRVLAGYGRETQYF.

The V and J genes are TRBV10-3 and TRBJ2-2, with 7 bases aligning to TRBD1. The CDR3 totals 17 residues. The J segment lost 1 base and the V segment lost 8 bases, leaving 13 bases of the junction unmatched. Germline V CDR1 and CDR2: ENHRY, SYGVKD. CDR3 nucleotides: TGTGCCATCGCCGGCGACAGGGCGGACTGGAACACCGGGGAGCTGTTTTTT. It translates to CAIAGDRADWNTGELFF.

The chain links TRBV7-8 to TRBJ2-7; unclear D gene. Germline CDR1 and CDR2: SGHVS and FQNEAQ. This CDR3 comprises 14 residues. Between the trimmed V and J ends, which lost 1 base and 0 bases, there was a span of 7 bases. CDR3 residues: CASSLGHISYEQYF. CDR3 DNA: TGTGCCAGCAGCTTAGGTCACATCTCCTACGAGCAGTACTTC.

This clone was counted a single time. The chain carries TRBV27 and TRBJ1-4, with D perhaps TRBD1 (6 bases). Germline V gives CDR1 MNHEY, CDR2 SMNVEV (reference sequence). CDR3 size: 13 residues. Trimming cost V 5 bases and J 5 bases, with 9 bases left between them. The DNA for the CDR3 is TGTGCCAGCAGTAGGGGGGGGAATGAAAAACTGTTTTTT. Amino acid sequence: CASSRGGNEKLFF.

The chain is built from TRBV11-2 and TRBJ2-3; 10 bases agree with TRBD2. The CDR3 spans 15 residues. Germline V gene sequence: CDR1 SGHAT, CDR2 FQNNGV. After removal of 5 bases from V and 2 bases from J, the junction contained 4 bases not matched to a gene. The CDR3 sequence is CASSVSGGNTDTQYF. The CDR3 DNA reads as TGTGCCAGCAGCGTTAGCGGGGGGAACACAGATACGCAGTATTTT.

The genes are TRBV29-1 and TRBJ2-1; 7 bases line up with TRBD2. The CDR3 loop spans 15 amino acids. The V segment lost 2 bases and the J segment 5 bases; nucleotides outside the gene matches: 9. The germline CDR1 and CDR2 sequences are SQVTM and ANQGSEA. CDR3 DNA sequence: TGCAGCGTTGAATACGGGAGCGGGACCCACAATGAGCAGTTCTTC. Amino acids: CSVEYGSGTHNEQFF.

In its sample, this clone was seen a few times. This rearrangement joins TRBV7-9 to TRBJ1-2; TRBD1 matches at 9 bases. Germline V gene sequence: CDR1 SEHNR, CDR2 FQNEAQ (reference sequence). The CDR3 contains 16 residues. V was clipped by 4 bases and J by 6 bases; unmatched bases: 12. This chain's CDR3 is CASSSRDRDVRDGYTF. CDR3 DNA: TGTGCCAGCAGCTCCCGGGACAGGGACGTAAGGGATGGCTACACCTTC.

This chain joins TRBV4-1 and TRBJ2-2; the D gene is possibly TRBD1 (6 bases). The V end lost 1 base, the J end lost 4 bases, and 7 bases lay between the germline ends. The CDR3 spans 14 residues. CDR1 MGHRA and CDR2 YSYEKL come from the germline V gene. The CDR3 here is CASSQGGPTGELFF. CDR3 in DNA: TGCGCCAGCAGCCAAGGGGGGCCCACCGGGGAGCTGTTTTTT.